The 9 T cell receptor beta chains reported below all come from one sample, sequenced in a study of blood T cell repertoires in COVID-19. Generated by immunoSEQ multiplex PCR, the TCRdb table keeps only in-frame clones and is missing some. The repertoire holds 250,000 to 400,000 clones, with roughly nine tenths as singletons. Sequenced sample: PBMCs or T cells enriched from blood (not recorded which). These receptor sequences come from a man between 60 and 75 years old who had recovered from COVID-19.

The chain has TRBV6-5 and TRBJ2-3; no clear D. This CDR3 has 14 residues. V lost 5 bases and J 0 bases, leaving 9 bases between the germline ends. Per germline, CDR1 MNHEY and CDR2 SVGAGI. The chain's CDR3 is CASSPFGSTDTQYF. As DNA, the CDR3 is TGTGCCAGCAGTCCCTTTGGCAGCACAGATACGCAGTATTTT.

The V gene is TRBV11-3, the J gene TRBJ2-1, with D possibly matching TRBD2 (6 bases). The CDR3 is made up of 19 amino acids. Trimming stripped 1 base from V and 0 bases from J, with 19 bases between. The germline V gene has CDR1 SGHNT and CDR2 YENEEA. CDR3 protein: CASSLGPPGAGSSYNEQFF. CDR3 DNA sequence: TGTGCCAGCAGCTTAGGCCCCCCCGGAGCGGGTAGCTCCTACAATGAGCAGTTCTTC. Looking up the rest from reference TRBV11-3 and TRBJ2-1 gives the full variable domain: EAGVVQSPRYKIIEKKQPVAFWCNPISGHNTLYWYLQNLGQGPELLIRYENEEAVDDSQLPKDRFSAERLKGVDSTLKIQPAELGDSAVYLCASSLGPPGAGSSYNEQFFGPGTRLTVL.

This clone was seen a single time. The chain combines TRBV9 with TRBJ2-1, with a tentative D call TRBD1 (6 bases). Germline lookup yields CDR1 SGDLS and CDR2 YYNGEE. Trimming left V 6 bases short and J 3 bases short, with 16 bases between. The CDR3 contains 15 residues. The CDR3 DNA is TGTGCCAGCAACTTCCAAGGGGGTGGCTACAATGAGCAGTTCTTC. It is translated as CASNFQGGGYNEQFF.

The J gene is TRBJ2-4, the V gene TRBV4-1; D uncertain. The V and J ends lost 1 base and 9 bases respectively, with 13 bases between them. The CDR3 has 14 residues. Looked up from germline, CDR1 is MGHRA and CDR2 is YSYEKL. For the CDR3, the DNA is TGCGCCAGCAGCCAAGGACTCGGAGTTGGCATTCAGTACTTC. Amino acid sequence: CASSQGLGVGIQYF.

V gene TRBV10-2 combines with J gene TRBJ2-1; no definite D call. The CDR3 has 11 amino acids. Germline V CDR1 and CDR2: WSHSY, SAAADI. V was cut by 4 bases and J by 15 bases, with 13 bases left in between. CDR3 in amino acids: CASSGLASLFF. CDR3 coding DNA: TGCGCCAGCAGTGGATTAGCTAGTCTGTTCTTC.

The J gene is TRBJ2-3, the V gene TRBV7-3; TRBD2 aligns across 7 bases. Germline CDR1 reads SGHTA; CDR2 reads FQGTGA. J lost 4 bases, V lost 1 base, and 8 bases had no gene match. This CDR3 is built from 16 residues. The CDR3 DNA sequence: TGTGCCAGCAGCTTAAACGGGGCGGGAGTAGCAGATACGCAGTATTTT. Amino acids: CASSLNGAGVADTQYF.

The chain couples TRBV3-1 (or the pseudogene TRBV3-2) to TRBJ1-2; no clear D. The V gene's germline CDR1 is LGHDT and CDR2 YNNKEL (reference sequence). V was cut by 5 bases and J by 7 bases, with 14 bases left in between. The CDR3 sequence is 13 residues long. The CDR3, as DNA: TGTGCCAGCAGCACTCGCGAGGGTTTTGGCTACACCTTC. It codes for CASSTREGFGYTF.

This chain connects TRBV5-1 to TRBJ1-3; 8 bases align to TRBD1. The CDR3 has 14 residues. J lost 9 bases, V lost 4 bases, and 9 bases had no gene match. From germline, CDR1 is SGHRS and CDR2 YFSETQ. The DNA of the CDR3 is TGCGCCAGCAGCGGGCAGGGGGCCGGCGGCACCATATATTTT. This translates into CASSGQGAGGTIYF.

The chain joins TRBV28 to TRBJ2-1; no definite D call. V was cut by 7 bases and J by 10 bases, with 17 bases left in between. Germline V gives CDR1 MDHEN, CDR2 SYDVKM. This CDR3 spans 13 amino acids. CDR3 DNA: TGTGCCAGCACCCCCCTCGGGTATCGGGAGCAGTTCTTC. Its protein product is CASTPLGYREQFF.